The T cell receptor (beta chain) described here comes from a study of regulatory T cells in long-lasting Graves disease. Study-level points and caveats: Persistent Graves' patients showed reduced TCR diversity versus newly diagnosed patients. Having few samples may have compromised the accuracy. Fewer public clonotypes were shared by new patients (approximately 1,000) than by persistent patients (around 2,900).

V lost 4 bases, J lost 6 bases, and 12 bases lay in between. The CDR3 covers 14 residues. Germline assignment: CDR1 KGHDR and CDR2 SFDVKD. Through Arm-PCR of CDR3 regions and iRepertoire HTBI primers, TCR beta libraries were built. TCRdb analysed the multiplex PCR reads with MiXCR anew, one entry per CDR3 protein. The table has about 660,000 distinct CDR3 sequences, 25% to 35% seen once. In regard to this clonotype: As yet, its antigen is unknown.

Described time point: persistent/refractory GD, antithyroid drugs over 5 years with positive TRAb. There was RNA extracted from PBMCs, and the TCR library was made from it. A volume of 9 to 9.5 milliliters of peripheral blood was collected in EDTA tubes. The sequence was collected from a female donor with Graves disease. The chain joins TRBV24-1 to TRBJ2-1, with D tentatively TRBD2 (5 bases). The material was peripheral blood mononuclear cells (PBMCs), obtained when the disease was refractory, from a patient treated with antithyroid drugs. This chain's CDR3 is CATSDPGLVNEQFF. The CDR3 DNA reads as TGTGCCACCAGTGACCCAGGACTCGTCAATGAGCAGTTCTTC.